The sequence of this TCR beta chain was determined in a study of post-analysis software for immune sequencing data. Study-wide points: Comparison of patients with controls showed a handful of TRBV segments more frequent in patients, TRBV5-6, TRBV5-1 and TRBV20-1 among them.

The junction had 10 bases not matched to a gene; V was cut back by 0 bases and J by 3 bases. The CDR3 totals 18 residues. CDR1 and CDR2 (germline): MGHRA, YSYEKL. Concerning this clonotype: Antigen specificity is unknown.

Carried by the TCR beta cDNA libraries were unique molecular identifiers. TCRdb reprocessed the PCR reads via MiXCR and lists one record per CDR3 protein. There are 750,000 to 950,000 distinct CDR3 sequences in the sample; under 70% occur only once, and under 6% lies in the top ten. Sequencing was done on a sample of blood. The rearrangement joins TRBV4-1 to TRBJ2-5; TRBD2 agrees at 10 bases. The TCR sequence derives from a girl aged 5-17 years with multiple sclerosis. For the CDR3, the DNA is TGCGCCAGCAGCCAAGAGGTGTACGGTCTAGCGGGAGAAGAGACCCAGTACTTC. Protein sequence: CASSQEVYGLAGEETQYF.